This T cell receptor beta chain appears in the sequencing data of a study of Graves' ophthalmopathy and Graves' hyperthyroidism. Having ophthalmopathy, the donors showed moderate-to-severe activity, CAS ≥3 and NOSPECS ≥4, with disease lasting under 3 months. This clonotype was counted only a few times. Beta-chain TCR CDR3 regions were amplified from RNA transcripts. First-round RT-PCR used HTBI primers; second-round multiplex PCR followed. Via MiXCR, TCRdb re-called the multiplex PCR reads, giving one row per CDR3 protein. Of around 470,000 distinct CDR3 sequences listed, 13% to 15% are singletons. Sequencing was performed on blood. The sequence derives from a woman between 25 and 40 years old with Graves' ophthalmopathy.

CDR3 sequence (DNA): TGCGCCAGCAGCACGGGCCTCCCTCGGGCCGGGGAGCTGTTTTTT. Protein: CASSTGLPRAGELFF. J is TRBJ2-2 and V is TRBV5-1; D gene unclear. V gave up 4 bases and J gave up 6 bases, with 16 bases separating them. Germline lookup yields CDR1 SGHRS and CDR2 YFSETQ. CDR3 length equals 15 residues.